This T cell receptor beta chain is drawn from a study of blood T cell repertoires in COVID-19. This CDR3 is 17 amino acids long. V trimming: 0 bases; J trimming: 4 bases; junction bases outside the gene matches: 10. Germline loops: CDR1 SGHVS, CDR2 FNYEAQ. Sequencing was performed with immunoSEQ multiplex PCR; in TCRdb, only in-frame clones are kept and a portion is missing. The table shows roughly 300,000 clones, with 87% occurring only once. The sequence derives from a woman between 40 and 55 years old who had recovered from COVID-19. Sequencing input: peripheral blood. The J gene is TRBJ2-5, the V gene TRBV7-6; 8 nucleotides match TRBD2. The CDR3, as DNA: TGTGCCAGCAGCTTAGCTGGCGCGGGGGGCTCGCGAGAGACCCAGTACTTC. Its protein product is CASSLAGAGGSRETQYF.